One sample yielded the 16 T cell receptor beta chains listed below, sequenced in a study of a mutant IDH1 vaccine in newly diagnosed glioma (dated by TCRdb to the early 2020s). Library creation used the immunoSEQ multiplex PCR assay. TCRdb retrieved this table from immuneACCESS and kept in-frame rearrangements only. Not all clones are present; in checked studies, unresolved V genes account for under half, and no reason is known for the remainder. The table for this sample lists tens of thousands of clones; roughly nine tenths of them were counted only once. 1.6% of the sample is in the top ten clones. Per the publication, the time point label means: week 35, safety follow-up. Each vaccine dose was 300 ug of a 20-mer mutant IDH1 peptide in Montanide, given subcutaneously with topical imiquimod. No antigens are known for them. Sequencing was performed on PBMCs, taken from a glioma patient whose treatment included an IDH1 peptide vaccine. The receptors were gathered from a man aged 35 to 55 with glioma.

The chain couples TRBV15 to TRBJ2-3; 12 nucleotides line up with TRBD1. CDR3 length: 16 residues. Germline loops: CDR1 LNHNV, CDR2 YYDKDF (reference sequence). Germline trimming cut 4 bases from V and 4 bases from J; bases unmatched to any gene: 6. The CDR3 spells CATSTGTGGKADTQYF. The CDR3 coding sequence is TGTGCCACCAGCACCGGGACAGGGGGCAAGGCAGATACGCAGTATTTT.

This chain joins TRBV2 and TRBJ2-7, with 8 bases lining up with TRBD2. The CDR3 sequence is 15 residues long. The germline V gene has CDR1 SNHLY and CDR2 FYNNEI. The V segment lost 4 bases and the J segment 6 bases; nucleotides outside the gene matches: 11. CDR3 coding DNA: TGTGCCAGCAGTGTGCAACTAGCGGACTCCGGCGAGCAGTACTTC. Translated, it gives CASSVQLADSGEQYF.

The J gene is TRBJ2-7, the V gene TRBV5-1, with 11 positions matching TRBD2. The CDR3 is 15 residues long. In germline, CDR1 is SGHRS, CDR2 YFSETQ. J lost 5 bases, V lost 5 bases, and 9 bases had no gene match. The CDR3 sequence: CASSWELAGVNEQYF. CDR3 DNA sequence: TGCGCCAGCAGTTGGGAACTAGCGGGAGTAAACGAGCAGTACTTC.

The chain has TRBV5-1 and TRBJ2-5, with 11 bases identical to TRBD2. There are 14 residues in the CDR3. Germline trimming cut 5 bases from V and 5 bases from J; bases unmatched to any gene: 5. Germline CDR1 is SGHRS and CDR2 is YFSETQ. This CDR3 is CASSKLAGEETQYF. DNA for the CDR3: TGCGCCAGCAGTAAACTAGCGGGAGAGGAGACCCAGTACTTC.

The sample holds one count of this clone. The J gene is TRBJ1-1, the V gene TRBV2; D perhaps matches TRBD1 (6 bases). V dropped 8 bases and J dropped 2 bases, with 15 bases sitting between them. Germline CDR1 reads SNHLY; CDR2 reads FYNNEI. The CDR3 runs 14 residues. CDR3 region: CASGQGNANTEAFF. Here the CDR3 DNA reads TGTGCCAGCGGCCAGGGGAATGCCAACACTGAAGCTTTCTTT.

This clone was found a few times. CDR3 DNA: TGTGCCAGCAGCGTAGACAGGGCCTCTGGCTACACCTTC. Translating gives CASSVDRASGYTF. The J gene is TRBJ1-2, the V gene TRBV9; perhaps TRBD1 as D (6 bases). The V gene's germline CDR1 is SGDLS and CDR2 YYNGEE. Trimming pared 0 bases from V and 7 bases from J, leaving 10 bases between. CDR3 size: 13 residues.

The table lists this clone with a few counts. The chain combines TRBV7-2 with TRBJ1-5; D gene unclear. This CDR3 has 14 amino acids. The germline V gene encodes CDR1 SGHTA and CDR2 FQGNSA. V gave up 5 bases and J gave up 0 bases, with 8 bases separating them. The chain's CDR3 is CASSLSRSNQPQHF. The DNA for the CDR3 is TGTGCCAGCAGCCTCAGCCGTAGCAATCAGCCCCAGCATTTT.

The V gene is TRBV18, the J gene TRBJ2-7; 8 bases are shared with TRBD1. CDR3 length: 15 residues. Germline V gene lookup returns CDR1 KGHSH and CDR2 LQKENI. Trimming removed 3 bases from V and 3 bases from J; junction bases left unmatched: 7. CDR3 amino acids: CASSPQGTGVYEQYF. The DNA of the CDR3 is TGTGCCAGCTCACCTCAGGGGACAGGAGTCTACGAGCAGTACTTC.

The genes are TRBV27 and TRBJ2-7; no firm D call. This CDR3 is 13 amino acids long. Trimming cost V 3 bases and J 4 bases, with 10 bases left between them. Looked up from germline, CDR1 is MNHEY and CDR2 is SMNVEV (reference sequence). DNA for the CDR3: TGTGCCAGCAGTTTCCGGGCCTCTTACGAGCAGTACTTC. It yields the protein CASSFRASYEQYF.

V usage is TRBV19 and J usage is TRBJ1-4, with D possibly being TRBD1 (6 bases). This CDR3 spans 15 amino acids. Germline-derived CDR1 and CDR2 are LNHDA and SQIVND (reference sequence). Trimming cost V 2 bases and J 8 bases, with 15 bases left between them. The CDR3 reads CASSIYQGRREKLFF. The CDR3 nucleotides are TGTGCCAGTAGTATATATCAGGGGAGGAGAGAAAAACTGTTTTTT.

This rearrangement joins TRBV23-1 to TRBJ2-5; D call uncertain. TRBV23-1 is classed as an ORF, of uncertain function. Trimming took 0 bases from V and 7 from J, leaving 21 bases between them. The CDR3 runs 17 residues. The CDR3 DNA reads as TGCGCCAGCAGTCAATCGCCCGGTTTAGCACAGTCCGGGACCCAGTACTTC. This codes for CASSQSPGLAQSGTQYF.

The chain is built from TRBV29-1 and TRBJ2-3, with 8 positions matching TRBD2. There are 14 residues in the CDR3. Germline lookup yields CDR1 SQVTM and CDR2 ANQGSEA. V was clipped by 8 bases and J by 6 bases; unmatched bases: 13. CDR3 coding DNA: TGCAGCTCTGTAGGTAGCGGGACCTGGGATACGCAGTATTTT. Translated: CSSVGSGTWDTQYF.

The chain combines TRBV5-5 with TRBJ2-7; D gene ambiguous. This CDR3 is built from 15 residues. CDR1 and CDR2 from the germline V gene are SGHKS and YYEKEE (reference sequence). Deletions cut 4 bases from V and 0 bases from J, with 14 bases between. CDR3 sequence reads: CASSLRTVSSYEQYF. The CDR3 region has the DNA TGTGCCAGCAGCCTGAGGACGGTGAGCTCCTACGAGCAGTACTTC.

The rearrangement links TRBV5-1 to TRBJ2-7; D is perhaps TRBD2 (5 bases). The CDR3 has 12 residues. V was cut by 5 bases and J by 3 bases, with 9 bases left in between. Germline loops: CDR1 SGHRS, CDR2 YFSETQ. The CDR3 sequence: CASRKEVYEQYF. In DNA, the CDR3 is TGCGCCAGCAGAAAGGAGGTCTACGAGCAGTACTTC.

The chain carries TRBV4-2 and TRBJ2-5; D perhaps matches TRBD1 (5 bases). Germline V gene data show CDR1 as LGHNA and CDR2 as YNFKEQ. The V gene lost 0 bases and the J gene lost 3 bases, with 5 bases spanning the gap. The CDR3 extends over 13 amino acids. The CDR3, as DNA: TGTGCCAGCAGCCAAGAAGGGGAAGAGACCCAGTACTTC. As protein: CASSQEGEETQYF.

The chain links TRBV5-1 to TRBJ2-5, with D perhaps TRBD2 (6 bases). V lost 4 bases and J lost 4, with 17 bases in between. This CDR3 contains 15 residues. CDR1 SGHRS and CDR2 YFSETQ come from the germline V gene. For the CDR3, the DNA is TGCGCCAGCAGCCCTGCGGCAGGGAGGTTAGAGACCCAGTACTTC. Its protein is CASSPAAGRLETQYF. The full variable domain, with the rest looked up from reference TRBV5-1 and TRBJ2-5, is KAGVTQTPRYLIKTRGQQVTLSCSPISGHRSVSWYQQTPGQGLQFLFEYFSETQRNKGNFPGRFSGRQFSNSRSEMNVSTLELGDSALYLCASSPAAGRLETQYFGPGTRLLVL.